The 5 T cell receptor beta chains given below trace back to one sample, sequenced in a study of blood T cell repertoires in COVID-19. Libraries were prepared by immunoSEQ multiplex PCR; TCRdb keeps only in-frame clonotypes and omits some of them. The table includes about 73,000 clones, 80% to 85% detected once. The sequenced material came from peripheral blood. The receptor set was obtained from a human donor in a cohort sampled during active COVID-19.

CDR3 DNA sequence: TGCGCCAGCAGCTCGGGACAGGGGGGCGATGAGCAGTTCTTC. It specifies CASSSGQGGDEQFF. The J gene is TRBJ2-1, the V gene TRBV5-1; 11 bases align to TRBD1. Per the germline V gene, CDR1 is SGHRS and CDR2 is YFSETQ. After removal of 3 bases from V and 8 bases from J, the junction contained 4 bases not matched to a gene. This CDR3 has 14 residues.

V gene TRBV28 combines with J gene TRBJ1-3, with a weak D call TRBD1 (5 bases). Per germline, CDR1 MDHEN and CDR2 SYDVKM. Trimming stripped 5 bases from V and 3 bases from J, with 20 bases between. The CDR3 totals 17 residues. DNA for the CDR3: TGTGCCAGCAGTCTACCCGTAGGGGCCGGCGGTGGAAACACCATATATTTT. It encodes CASSLPVGAGGGNTIYF.

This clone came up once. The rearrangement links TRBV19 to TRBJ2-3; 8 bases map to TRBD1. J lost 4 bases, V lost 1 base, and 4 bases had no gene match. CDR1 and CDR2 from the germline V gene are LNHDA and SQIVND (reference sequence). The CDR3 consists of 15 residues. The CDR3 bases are TGTGCCAGTAGTATAGGTTTGGACAGGGCAGATACGCAGTATTTT. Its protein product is CASSIGLDRADTQYF.

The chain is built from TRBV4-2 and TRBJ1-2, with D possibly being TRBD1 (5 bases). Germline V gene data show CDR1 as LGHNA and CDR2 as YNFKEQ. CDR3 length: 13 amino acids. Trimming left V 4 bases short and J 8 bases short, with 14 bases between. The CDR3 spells CASSLQDFGGYTF. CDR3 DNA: TGTGCCAGCAGCCTACAGGATTTTGGGGGCTACACCTTC.

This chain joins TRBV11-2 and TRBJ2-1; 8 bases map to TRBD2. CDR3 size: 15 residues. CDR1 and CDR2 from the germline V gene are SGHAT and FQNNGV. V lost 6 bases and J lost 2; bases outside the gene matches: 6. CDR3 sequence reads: CASSYKRGTYNEQFF. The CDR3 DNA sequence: TGTGCCAGCAGTTACAAGCGGGGGACCTACAATGAGCAGTTCTTC.